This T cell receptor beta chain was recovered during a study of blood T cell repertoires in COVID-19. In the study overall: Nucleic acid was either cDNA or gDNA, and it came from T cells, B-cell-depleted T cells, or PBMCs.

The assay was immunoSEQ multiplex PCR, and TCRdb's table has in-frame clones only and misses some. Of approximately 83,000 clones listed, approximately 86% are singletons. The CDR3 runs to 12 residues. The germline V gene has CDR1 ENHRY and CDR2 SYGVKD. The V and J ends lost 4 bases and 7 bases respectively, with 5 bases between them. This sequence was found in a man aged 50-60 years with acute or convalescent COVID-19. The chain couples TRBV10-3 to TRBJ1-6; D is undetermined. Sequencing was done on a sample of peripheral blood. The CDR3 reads CAISAGNSPLHF. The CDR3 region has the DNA TGTGCCATCAGTGCGGGAAATTCACCCCTCCACTTT.